One and the same sample provided the 8 T cell receptor beta chains below, sequenced in a study of blood T cell repertoires in COVID-19. Only in-frame clones appear in the TCRdb table, and some are missing; sequencing was by immunoSEQ multiplex PCR. Altogether approximately 280,000 clones are present, approximately 88% being singletons, with the ten largest covering more than 1.1%. Material: peripheral blood. These receptors were taken from a human donor with COVID-19, enrolled during active disease. The donor label of this sample is uncertain.

The V gene is TRBV19, the J gene TRBJ1-5; D uncertain. Germline lookup yields CDR1 LNHDA and CDR2 SQIVND (reference sequence). This CDR3 spans 13 amino acids. Trimming left V 1 base short and J 5 bases short, with 6 bases between. The CDR3 region has the DNA TGTGCCAGTAGTATAGCCCGAGATCAGCCCCAGCATTTT. Its protein is CASSIARDQPQHF. The full variable domain, completed using reference TRBV19 and TRBJ1-5, is DGGITQSPKYLFRKEGQNVTLSCEQNLNHDAMYWYRQDPGQGLRLIYYSQIVNDFQKGDIAEGYSVSREKKESFPLTVTSAQKNPTAFYLCASSIARDQPQHFGDGTRLSIL.

CDR3 in amino acids: CASSREGSETEAFF. CDR3 coding DNA: TGCGCCAGCAGCCGTGAAGGGAGCGAAACTGAAGCTTTCTTT. The gene calls are TRBV4-3 and TRBJ1-1; D not resolved. The V end was cut by 4 bases, the J end by 5 bases, with 14 bases between. Germline lookup yields CDR1 LGHNA and CDR2 YSLEER. This CDR3 has 14 amino acids.

The chain links TRBV6-1 to TRBJ1-1, with D hard to call. V was trimmed by 0 bases and J by 1 base, leaving 9 bases between them. Per germline, CDR1 MNHNS and CDR2 SASEGT. This CDR3 comprises 15 residues. The CDR3 loop is CASSEAHRTNTEAFF. In DNA form, the CDR3 reads TGTGCCAGCAGTGAAGCACACAGAACGAACACTGAAGCTTTCTTT.

The chain has TRBV3-1 (or the pseudogene TRBV3-2) and TRBJ2-6, with TRBD1 identical over 9 bases. The ends lost 4 bases at V and 1 base at J; junction bases unmatched: 14. Germline V lookup: CDR1 LGHDT, CDR2 YNNKEL (reference sequence). The CDR3 has 20 residues. DNA for the CDR3: TGTGCCAGCAGCCGACGAAACAGGGGGCAATTGAGGTCTGGGGCCAACGTCCTGACTTTC. Amino acid sequence: CASSRRNRGQLRSGANVLTF.

The CDR3 spells CASSLLGFGANVLTF. The DNA of the CDR3 is TGTGCCAGCAGTCTCCTGGGCTTCGGGGCCAACGTCCTGACTTTC. V is TRBV2 and J is TRBJ2-6; D call uncertain. CDR1 is SNHLY, CDR2 FYNNEI, per germline. The CDR3 sequence is 15 residues long. V was clipped by 5 bases and J by 4 bases, with 12 bases between them.

This CDR3 is CSVGLAGVPDTQYF. The DNA for the CDR3 is TGCAGCGTTGGTTTGGCGGGAGTTCCAGATACGCAGTATTTT. The V and J genes are TRBV29-1 and TRBJ2-3; 7 nucleotides align to TRBD2. V shed 4 bases and J 4 bases; nucleotides not matched to a gene: 8. CDR3 length: 14 amino acids. CDR1 and CDR2 (germline): SQVTM, ANQGSEA.

A note on this clone: One end of the junction varies from germline; a read error may be responsible. The rearrangement joins TRBV7-7 to TRBJ2-5, with 11 bases that match TRBD2. The CDR3 consists of 17 residues. Germline V gene lookup returns CDR1 SSHAT and CDR2 FNYEAQ (reference sequence). The CDR3 DNA sequence: TGTGCTAGCAGCTTACTAGCGCTAGCGGGAGGCGGAGAGACCCAGTACTTC. Translating it yields CASSLLALAGGGETQYF.

This sequence joins TRBV5-1 and TRBJ2-3; the D gene is possibly TRBD2 (5 bases). V lost 4 bases to trimming and J lost 2 bases, with 14 bases between them. Germline CDR1 SGHRS, CDR2 YFSETQ. This CDR3 spans 15 amino acids. CDR3 amino acids: CASSPGGEITDTQYF. CDR3 coding DNA: TGCGCCAGCAGCCCGGGTGGGGAGATCACAGATACGCAGTATTTT.